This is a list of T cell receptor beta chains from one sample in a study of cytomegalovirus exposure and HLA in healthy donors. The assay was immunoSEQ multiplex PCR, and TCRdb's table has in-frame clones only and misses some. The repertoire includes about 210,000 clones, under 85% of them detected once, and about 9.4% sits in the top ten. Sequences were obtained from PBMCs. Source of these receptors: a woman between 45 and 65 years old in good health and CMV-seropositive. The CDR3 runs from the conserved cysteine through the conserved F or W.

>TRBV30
CAWSPGQLNTEAFF
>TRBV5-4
CASSLLQGSGNTIYF
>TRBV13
CASSARQGKGTEAFF
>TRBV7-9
CASSLGQGQPQHF
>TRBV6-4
CASSDTAGKGGHYGYTF
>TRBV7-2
CASSLERRWAYGYTF
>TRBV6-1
CASTLGQGALETQYF
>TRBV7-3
CASRLPGQNGYTF
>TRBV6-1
CASSEWLGEDSNQPQHF
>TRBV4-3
CASSQGISSGAYEQYF
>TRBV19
CASIATGRSEAFF
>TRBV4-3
CASSRILAGGETQYF
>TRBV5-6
CASSSRTGGSPLHF
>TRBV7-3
CASSVPGEPLHF
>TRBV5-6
CASSGDRDAGTGELFF
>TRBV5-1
CASSREGQVRAEAFF
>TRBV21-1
CANNGAPRGLNQPQHF
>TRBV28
CASSFGGGLDEQFF
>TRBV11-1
CASSLGPGANTGELFF
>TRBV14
CASSQETAQETQYF
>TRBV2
CASSRNRGQGAPLHF
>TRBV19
CASRGNAYEQYF
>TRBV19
CASSPPGRDNYGYTF
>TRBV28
CASHPGVKGEAFF
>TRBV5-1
CASSLHSQGNTEAFF
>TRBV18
CASSRGNTEAFF
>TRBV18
CASSSSQVLRGNTIYF
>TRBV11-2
CASSFGKRRTDTQYF